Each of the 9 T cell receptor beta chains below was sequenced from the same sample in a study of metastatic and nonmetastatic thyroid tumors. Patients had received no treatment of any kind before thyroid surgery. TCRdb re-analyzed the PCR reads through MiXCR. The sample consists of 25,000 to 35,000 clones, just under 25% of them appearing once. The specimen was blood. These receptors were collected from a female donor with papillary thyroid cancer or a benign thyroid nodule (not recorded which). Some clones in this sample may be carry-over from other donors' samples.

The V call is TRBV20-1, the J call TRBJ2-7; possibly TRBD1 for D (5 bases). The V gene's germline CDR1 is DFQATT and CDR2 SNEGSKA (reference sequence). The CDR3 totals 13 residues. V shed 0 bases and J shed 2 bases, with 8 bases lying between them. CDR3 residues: CSARDLDTYEQYF. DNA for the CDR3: TGCAGTGCTAGAGATCTGGACACCTACGAGCAGTACTTC.

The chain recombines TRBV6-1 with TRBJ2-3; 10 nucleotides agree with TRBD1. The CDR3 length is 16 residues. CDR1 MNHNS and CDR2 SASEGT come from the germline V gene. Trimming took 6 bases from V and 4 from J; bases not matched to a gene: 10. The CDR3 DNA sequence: TGTGCCAGCAGCCCTAGTCCGGGACAGGGGTCAGATACGCAGTATTTT. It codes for CASSPSPGQGSDTQYF.

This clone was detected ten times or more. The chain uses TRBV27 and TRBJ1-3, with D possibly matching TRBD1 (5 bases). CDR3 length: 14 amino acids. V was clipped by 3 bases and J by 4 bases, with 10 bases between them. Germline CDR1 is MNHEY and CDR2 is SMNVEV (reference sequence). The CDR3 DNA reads TGTGCCAGCAGTTTCAGGGCCGCAGGAAACACCATATATTTT. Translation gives CASSFRAAGNTIYF.

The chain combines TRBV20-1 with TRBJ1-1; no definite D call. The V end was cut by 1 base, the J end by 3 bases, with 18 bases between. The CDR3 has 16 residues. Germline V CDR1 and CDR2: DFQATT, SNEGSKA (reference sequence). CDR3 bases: TGCAGTGCTAGAGCCATGGGAATCCAGAAGGACACTGAAGCTTTCTTT. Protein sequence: CSARAMGIQKDTEAFF.

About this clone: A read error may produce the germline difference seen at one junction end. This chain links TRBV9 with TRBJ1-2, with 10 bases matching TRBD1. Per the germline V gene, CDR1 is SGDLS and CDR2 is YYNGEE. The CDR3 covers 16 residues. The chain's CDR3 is CGSSVGDRGRQAGYTF. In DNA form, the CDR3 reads TGTGGCAGCAGCGTAGGGGACAGGGGACGCCAGGCTGGCTACACCTTC.

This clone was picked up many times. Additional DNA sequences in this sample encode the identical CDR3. The CDR3 nucleotides are TGTGCCAGCAAGGGGGGACAAGAGACCCAGTACTTC. This translates into CASKGGQETQYF. The chain uses TRBV2 and TRBJ2-5; D may be TRBD1 or TRBD2 (6 bases each). Per the germline V gene, CDR1 is SNHLY and CDR2 is FYNNEI. Trimming removed 7 bases from V and 2 bases from J, with 8 bases in between. This CDR3 is built from 12 residues.

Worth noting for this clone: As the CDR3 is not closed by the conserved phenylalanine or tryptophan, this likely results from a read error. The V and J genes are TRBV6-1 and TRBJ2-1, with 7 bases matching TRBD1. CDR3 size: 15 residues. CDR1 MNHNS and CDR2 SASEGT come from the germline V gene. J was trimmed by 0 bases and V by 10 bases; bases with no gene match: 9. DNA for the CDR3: TGTGCCATCCGCCCCGGGACAGTCTCCTACAATGAGCAGTTCTAC. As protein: CAIRPGTVSYNEQFY.

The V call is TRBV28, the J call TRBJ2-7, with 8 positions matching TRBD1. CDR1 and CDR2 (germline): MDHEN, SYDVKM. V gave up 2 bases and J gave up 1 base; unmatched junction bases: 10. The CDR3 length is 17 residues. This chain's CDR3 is CASSLGLSGQDSYEQYF. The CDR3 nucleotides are TGTGCCAGCAGTTTAGGACTATCGGGACAGGATTCCTACGAGCAGTACTTC.

CDR3 protein: CASTPALGHSYEQYF. The CDR3 DNA sequence: TGTGCCAGCACCCCAGCCCTGGGACACTCCTACGAGCAGTACTTC. The chain joins TRBV7-9 to TRBJ2-7; D is perhaps TRBD1 (6 bases). The germline CDR1 and CDR2 sequences are SEHNR and FQNEAQ (reference sequence). V was shortened by 7 bases and J by 0 bases, with 16 bases between the two germline ends. CDR3 length: 15 amino acids.